This is a list of T cell receptor beta chains from one sample in a study of shared clonotypes between healthy human individuals. TCRdb's table, derived via immunoSEQ multiplex PCR, lists solely in-frame clones and lacks some. This sample has some 500,000 clones, with around three quarters found just once. Sequences were obtained from PBMCs. The origin of the receptors is a woman aged 40 to 50 in good health. Some clones in this sample may be carry-over from other donors' samples. Each CDR3 is given with its conserved first and last residue. D genes are given only for firm matches. Size is omitted from some rows. Given values are once, few, many or a class for expanded clones.

>.|TRBJ1-2|TRBD1|TRBV30
TGTGCCTGTCTGGCGACAGGGGGCAACTATGGCTACACCTTC
CACLATGGNYGYTF
>.|TRBJ1-2|TRBD1|TRBV28
TGTGCCAGCAGTTTGTCGGACAGGGGCACTAACTATGGCTACACCTTC
CASSLSDRGTNYGYTF
>.|TRBJ2-3|.|TRBV5-1
TGCGCCAGCAGCTTTATCTCAGATACGCAGTATTTT
CASSFISDTQYF
>.|TRBJ2-5|TRBD2|TRBV19
TGTGCCAGTAGTATAGGTCTTTCGGACGGGGGGACAGAGACCCAGTACTTC
CASSIGLSDGGTETQYF
>.|TRBJ2-7|.|TRBV5-6
TGTGCCAGCAGCTCTCAAGGGATCTACGAGCAGTACTTC
CASSSQGIYEQYF
>.|TRBJ1-2|TRBD1|TRBV6-1
TGTGCCAGCAGGGACTACAGGGGACTTAACTATGGCTACACCTTC
CASRDYRGLNYGYTF
>few|TRBJ2-2|TRBD1|TRBV15
TGTGCCACCAGCAGCACCGGGACAGGGGTGCGGACCGGGGAGCTGTTTTTT
CATSSTGTGVRTGELFF
>.|TRBJ1-1|.|TRBV28
TGTGCCAGCAGTTTATCAGGGCGGGCTTTCTTT
CASSLSGRAFF
>.|TRBJ1-5|.|TRBV30
TGTGCCTGGAGTATGGGGCAAGGGGATCAGCCCCAGCATTTT
CAWSMGQGDQPQHF
>.|TRBJ2-1|TRBD2|TRBV10-3
TGTGCCATCAGTTTCCGGACTAGCGGGTCAGGGAATGAGCAGTTCTTC
CAISFRTSGSGNEQFF
>.|TRBJ2-1|.|TRBV29-1
TGCAGCGTTGGCACTCAGGGAGTCGGGTTCTTC
CSVGTQGVGFF
>.|TRBJ2-5|.|TRBV7-2
TGTGCCAGCAGCTTAGTAGGGTTAGGGCGGGAGACCCAGTACTTC
CASSLVGLGRETQYF
>.|TRBJ2-7|.|TRBV29-1
TGCAGCGTTGAAGGGGTCGACAGGAAGCCCCCCTACGAGCAGTACTTC
CSVEGVDRKPPYEQYF
>.|TRBJ2-7|.|TRBV29-1
TGCAGCGTTGAGCACAGATACGAGCAGTACTTC
CSVEHRYEQYF
>.|TRBJ2-1|.|TRBV15
TGTGCCACCAGCAGAAGACTCCGAGGGGTCAATGAGCAGTTCTTC
CATSRRLRGVNEQFF
>.|TRBJ2-7|TRBD2|TRBV11-3
TGTGCCAGCAGCAGCGGGGGCAGCTCCTACGAGCAGTACTTC
CASSSGGSSYEQYF
>once|TRBJ2-3|.|TRBV30
TGTGCCTGGAGCAGCCAGGGAGATACGCAGTATTTT
CAWSSQGDTQYF
>.|TRBJ2-2|TRBD1|TRBV30
TGTGCCTGGAGACTGGGACAGCTGAACACCGGGGAGCTGTTTTTT
CAWRLGQLNTGELFF
>.|TRBJ1-2|TRBD1|TRBV13
TGTGCCAGCAGCTTCAAGGACAGGCCCTCATCCTATGGCTACACCTTC
CASSFKDRPSSYGYTF
>.|TRBJ2-3|.|TRBV10-3
TGTGCCATCAGTGAGTATCTGGCAAGCACAGATACGCAGTATTTT
CAISEYLASTDTQYF
>.|TRBJ2-2|.|TRBV15
TGTGCCACCAGCAGAGACGGAGGGCGGGACACCGGGGAGCTGTTTTTT
CATSRDGGRDTGELFF
>.|TRBJ2-7|.|TRBV28
TGTGCCAGCAGTCCCAGCGGTGAGGACTACGAGCAGTACTTC
CASSPSGEDYEQYF
>.|TRBJ2-7|.|TRBV7-9
TGTGCCAGCAGCTCCTCAACCGAGCAGTACTTC
CASSSSTEQYF
>.|TRBJ2-7|TRBD2|TRBV19
TGTGCCAGTAGACTAGCGGGAGCCTACGAGCAGTACTTC
CASRLAGAYEQYF
>.|TRBJ2-3|.|TRBV10-3
TGTGCCATCAGTGAGTCGGGCAGAGGCACAGATACGCAGTATTTT
CAISESGRGTDTQYF
>.|TRBJ2-7|TRBD2|TRBV9
TGTGCCAGCAGCCGTGAACTAGCGGGAGGGCAAGACGAGCAGTACTTC
CASSRELAGGQDEQYF
>.|TRBJ2-7|TRBD2|TRBV19
TGTGCCAGTAGTCAGGGACTAGCGCCTTCCTACGAGCAGTACTTC
CASSQGLAPSYEQYF
>few|TRBJ1-1|TRBD1|TRBV27
TGTGCCACCATGAAGGGACAGGGGGCCCTGAACACTGAAGCTTTCTTT
CATMKGQGALNTEAFF
>.|TRBJ2-5|.|TRBV5-6
TGTGCCAGCAGCTACGAGTCGGGACCGGGTGAGACCCAGTACTTC
CASSYESGPGETQYF
>.|TRBJ2-3|TRBD2|TRBV18
TGTGCCAGCTCACCCAAGGCGGGAGGTCAAGATACGCAGTATTTT
CASSPKAGGQDTQYF
>.|TRBJ2-5|TRBD2|TRBV5-6
TGTGCCAGCAGCCGTCCGGGACTAGCGGGAGAGACCCAGTACTTC
CASSRPGLAGETQYF
>.|TRBJ2-1|TRBD2|TRBV28
TGTGCCAGCACAACTCTCGGGGGGGAGCAGTTCTTC
CASTTLGGEQFF
>.|TRBJ2-3|TRBD2|TRBV29-1
TGCAGCGTTGGCGTTGGGGGGGGTTCCACAGATACGCAGTATTTT
CSVGVGGGSTDTQYF
>.|TRBJ2-3|.|TRBV5-1
TGCGCCAGCAGCTCGGAAGCTAGGTTCCGAACAGATACGCAGTATTTT
CASSSEARFRTDTQYF
>.|TRBJ2-1|.|TRBV29-1
TGCAGCGCCGGTAGGGAGCAGTTCTTC
CSAGREQFF
>.|TRBJ1-1|.|TRBV9
TGTGCCAGCAGCGGAAGCTCCACTGAAGCTTTCTTT
CASSGSSTEAFF
>once|TRBJ2-1|.|TRBV5-1
TGCGCCAGCAGCTTGGTCCCTAGCGTTTCCTACAATGAGCAGTTCTTC
CASSLVPSVSYNEQFF
>.|TRBJ2-3|TRBD2|TRBV4-1
TGCGCCAGCGGCCAAGATGGGACTAGCGGGCCCAGCACAGATACGCAGTATTTT
CASGQDGTSGPSTDTQYF
>.|TRBJ2-5|.|TRBV7-6
TGTGCCAGCAGCTTAAGATCAGTTGAGTCCCAGTACTTC
CASSLRSVESQYF
>many|TRBJ2-2|TRBD2|TRBV4-1
TGCGCCAGCAGCCAAGTGAATAGCGGGAGGGCTAGGACCGGGGAGCTGTTTTTT
CASSQVNSGRARTGELFF